What follows are 29 T cell receptor beta chains derived from one specimen sequenced in a study of cytomegalovirus exposure and HLA in healthy donors. Amplification used 60 Vbeta primers and 13 Jbeta primers. Generated by immunoSEQ multiplex PCR, the TCRdb table keeps only in-frame clones and is missing some. The sample shows approximately 170,000 clones, around 68% of them seen only once. Sequencing was performed on PBMCs. The receptors come from a girl aged 10-17 years in good health and CMV-seronegative.

A few counts support this clone. The chain has TRBV11-3 and TRBJ2-1; a possible D gene is TRBD2 (6 bases). Looked up from germline, CDR1 is SGHNT and CDR2 is YENEEA. The CDR3 totals 13 residues. Trimming removed 2 bases from V and 6 bases from J, with 8 bases in between. The CDR3 DNA sequence: TGTGCCAGCAGCTTACCCGGGGGCAATGAGCAGTTCTTC. Encoded protein: CASSLPGGNEQFF.

This clone was recorded a few times. This rearrangement joins TRBV7-8 to TRBJ1-3; D gene uncertain. Deletions cut 4 bases from V and 4 bases from J, with 11 bases between. The CDR3 runs to 14 residues. Germline-derived CDR1 and CDR2 are SGHVS and FQNEAQ. CDR3 nucleotides: TGTGCCAGCAGCTCTTTAGTTTGGGGAAACACCATATATTTT. Amino acids: CASSSLVWGNTIYF.

This clone was observed once. The rearrangement uses TRBV4-1 and TRBJ1-6; the D is unclear. V dropped 0 bases and J dropped 4 bases, with 10 bases sitting between them. CDR1 and CDR2 (germline): MGHRA, YSYEKL. This CDR3 contains 16 residues. The CDR3 DNA is TGCGCCAGCAGCCAAGAAAGCGGACTATATAATTCACCCCTCCACTTT. Protein: CASSQESGLYNSPLHF.

The chain is built from TRBV5-1 and TRBJ2-2, with D maybe TRBD2 (7 bases). Germline V gene data show CDR1 as SGHRS and CDR2 as YFSETQ. V was pared by 4 bases and J by 3 bases, with 13 bases between. The length of the CDR3 is 15 residues. The CDR3 bases are TGCGCCAGCAGCCCTCGGGGGGCAGACACCGGGGAGCTGTTTTTT. Amino acid sequence: CASSPRGADTGELFF.

V usage is TRBV13 and J usage is TRBJ2-7, with D unresolved. This CDR3 comprises 13 residues. V was trimmed by 5 bases and J by 0 bases, leaving 8 bases between them. The germline V gene encodes CDR1 PRHDT and CDR2 FYEKMQ (reference sequence). The chain's CDR3 is CASSLQHSYEQYF. The DNA of the CDR3 is TGTGCCAGCAGCCTACAGCACTCCTACGAGCAGTACTTC.

This chain uses TRBV19 with TRBJ1-3; tentative D call: TRBD1 (6 bases). The CDR3 runs 15 residues. The V gene lost 3 bases and the J gene lost 2 bases, with 11 bases spanning the gap. Germline CDR1 and CDR2: LNHDA and SQIVND (reference sequence). Here the CDR3 reads CASSIHREAGNTIYF. The DNA for the CDR3 is TGTGCCAGTAGTATCCACAGGGAAGCTGGAAACACCATATATTTT.

The V gene is TRBV6-1, the J gene TRBJ1-1, with no clear D. Germline CDR1 MNHNS, CDR2 SASEGT. Trimming removed 3 bases at V and 4 bases at J, with 12 bases between. The CDR3 is made up of 14 amino acids. The CDR3 DNA sequence: TGTGCCAGCAGTGAGGAGAGGGTTGTCACTGAAGCTTTCTTT. Translating it yields CASSEERVVTEAFF.

J is TRBJ2-7 and V is TRBV9; D is possibly TRBD1 (5 bases). Trimming took 0 bases from V and 0 from J, leaving 13 bases between them. Germline V lookup: CDR1 SGDLS, CDR2 YYNGEE. CDR3 size: 16 residues. CDR3 nucleotides: TGTGCCAGCAGCGTAGACTTTAGGGGTAGCTCCTACGAGCAGTACTTC. Translated: CASSVDFRGSSYEQYF. Full variable domain (remainder filled in from reference TRBV9 and TRBJ2-7): DSGVTQTPKHLITATGQRVTLRCSPRSGDLSVYWYQQSLDQGLQFLIQYYNGEERAKGNILERFSAQQFPDLHSELNLSSLELGDSALYFCASSVDFRGSSYEQYFGPGTRLTVT.

A single count supports this clone. The chain carries TRBV5-4 and TRBJ2-5, with 11 bases aligning to TRBD2. Germline V gene data show CDR1 as SGHNT and CDR2 as YYREEE (reference sequence). The CDR3 totals 16 residues. J lost 1 base, V lost 3 bases, and 5 bases had no gene match. The CDR3 spells CASSWRLAGSQETQYF. CDR3 sequence (DNA): TGTGCCAGCAGCTGGCGACTAGCGGGGTCCCAAGAGACCCAGTACTTC.

The gene calls are TRBV5-5 and TRBJ1-2, with D uncertain. The CDR3 loop spans 13 amino acids. Trimming cost V 4 bases and J 6 bases, with 13 bases left between them. Germline CDR1 and CDR2: SGHKS and YYEKEE (reference sequence). The CDR3 coding sequence is TGTGCCAGCAGCCTGCAGGAGGGAAATGGCTACACCTTC. As protein: CASSLQEGNGYTF. The full variable domain, completed using reference TRBV5-5 and TRBJ1-2, is DAGVTQSPTHLIKTRGQQVTLRCSPISGHKSVSWYQQVLGQGPQFIFQYYEKEERGRGNFPDRFSARQFPNYSSELNVNALLLGDSALYLCASSLQEGNGYTFGSGTRLTVV.

The J gene is TRBJ1-3, the V gene TRBV5-6; no clear D. V was clipped by 0 bases and J by 4 bases, with 14 bases between them. CDR3 length: 16 residues. Per germline, CDR1 SGHDT and CDR2 YYEEEE. For the CDR3, the DNA is TGTGCCAGCAGCTTGGCGCAGGCTAACAGAGGAAACACCATATATTTT. Residues: CASSLAQANRGNTIYF.

Concerning this clone itself: Other DNA sequences in this specimen translate into the identical CDR3. The chain recombines TRBV27 with TRBJ1-1; perhaps TRBD1 as D (5 bases). Trimming shortened V by 3 bases and J by 3 bases, and 17 bases separated the two germline ends. CDR3 length: 16 amino acids. Germline CDR1 reads MNHEY; CDR2 reads SMNVEV (reference sequence). CDR3 sequence: CASSLGTRGRDTEAFF. The CDR3 DNA sequence: TGTGCCAGCAGTTTGGGGACTCGGGGGAGGGACACTGAAGCTTTCTTT.

The genes are TRBV9 and TRBJ1-5; TRBD1 might be the D (6 bases). This CDR3 has 14 residues. CDR1 and CDR2 from the germline V gene are SGDLS and YYNGEE. V was pared by 4 bases and J by 5 bases, with 13 bases between. The chain's CDR3 is CASSLLGADQPQHF. The CDR3, as DNA: TGTGCCAGCAGCCTCCTGGGGGCGGATCAGCCCCAGCATTTT. Complete variable domain (other parts from reference TRBV9 and TRBJ1-5): DSGVTQTPKHLITATGQRVTLRCSPRSGDLSVYWYQQSLDQGLQFLIQYYNGEERAKGNILERFSAQQFPDLHSELNLSSLELGDSALYFCASSLLGADQPQHFGDGTRLSIL.

The rearrangement uses TRBV19 and TRBJ2-1; D gene ambiguous. V lost 3 bases to trimming and J lost 5 bases, with 11 bases between them. Germline V CDR1 and CDR2: LNHDA, SQIVND (reference sequence). The CDR3 has 14 amino acids. CDR3 nucleotides: TGTGCCAGTAGTATCCTAAACAGTCACAATGAGCAGTTCTTC. Amino acids: CASSILNSHNEQFF. The complete variable domain, with remaining parts taken from reference TRBV19 and TRBJ2-1, reads DGGITQSPKYLFRKEGQNVTLSCEQNLNHDAMYWYRQDPGQGLRLIYYSQIVNDFQKGDIAEGYSVSREKKESFPLTVTSAQKNPTAFYLCASSILNSHNEQFFGPGTRLTVL.

This chain links TRBV5-1 with TRBJ1-2; TRBD1 agrees at 7 bases. J lost 8 bases, V lost 4 bases, and 14 bases had no gene match. The CDR3 has 15 residues. CDR1 SGHRS and CDR2 YFSETQ come from the germline V gene. In DNA form, the CDR3 reads TGCGCCAGCAGCCCTGGCGTAAGACAGGGACAAGGCTACACCTTC. This sequence encodes CASSPGVRQGQGYTF.

In this sample, this clone turned up a few times. The chain joins TRBV6-6 to TRBJ1-1; D is undetermined. Trimming cost V 3 bases and J 6 bases, with 8 bases left between them. The CDR3 runs to 12 residues. Germline V gene data show CDR1 as MNHNY and CDR2 as SVGAGI (reference sequence). The CDR3 sequence: CASSYPEPEAFF. CDR3 nucleotide sequence: TGTGCCAGCAGTTATCCGGAGCCTGAAGCTTTCTTT.

The chain recombines TRBV6-5 with TRBJ2-5; a weak D match, TRBD1 (6 bases). Trimming cost V 2 bases and J 1 base, with 8 bases left between them. The CDR3 contains 14 residues. Germline loops: CDR1 MNHEY, CDR2 SVGAGI. CDR3 bases: TGTGCCAGCAGTTACCCGGACAGCCAAGAGACCCAGTACTTC. Protein: CASSYPDSQETQYF.

The chain has TRBV6-5 and TRBJ1-1; D unresolved. The CDR3 contains 13 residues. The germline gives CDR1 MNHEY, CDR2 SVGAGI. Trimming left V 5 bases short and J 6 bases short, with 13 bases between. The CDR3 DNA follows: TGTGCCAGCAGTCCCCGAGGAGGCGCTGAAGCTTTCTTT. The encoded protein is CASSPRGGAEAFF.

V and J are TRBV2 and TRBJ1-2; D unresolved. The V end was cut by 1 base, the J end by 2 bases, with 5 bases between. Germline CDR1 reads SNHLY; CDR2 reads FYNNEI. This CDR3 is 13 amino acids long. The CDR3 here is CASSEGENYGYTF. The CDR3 DNA is TGTGCCAGCAGTGAAGGGGAGAACTATGGCTACACCTTC.

The CDR3 region has the DNA TGTGCCAGCAGTCCGTCGGGGACAGGGAATTCACCCCTCCACTTT. Translation gives CASSPSGTGNSPLHF. This chain uses TRBV28 with TRBJ1-6; TRBD1 matches 9 bases. CDR1 is MDHEN, CDR2 SYDVKM, per germline. Unmatched junction bases numbered 6, after V lost 5 bases and J lost 7 bases. The CDR3 runs 15 residues.

The chain carries TRBV18 and TRBJ2-1, with 7 nucleotides matching TRBD1. Trimming cost V 2 bases and J 2 bases; bases outside gene matches: 3. The CDR3 has 15 amino acids. Germline loops: CDR1 KGHSH, CDR2 LQKENI. The CDR3 DNA sequence: TGTGCCAGCTCACCAGAGGACAGGCCCTACAATGAGCAGTTCTTC. Translation: CASSPEDRPYNEQFF.

This clone showed up just a few times. The chain carries TRBV5-6 and TRBJ1-2; 7 bases are shared with TRBD1. Losses at the gene ends were 0 bases for V and 8 bases for J; bases not matched to a gene: 7. Germline V gives CDR1 SGHDT, CDR2 YYEEEE. The CDR3 has 14 residues. As DNA, the CDR3 is TGTGCCAGCAGCTTGGCGGGGACAGACGGCGGCTACACCTTC. This translates into CASSLAGTDGGYTF.

J is TRBJ2-6 and V is TRBV2; 9 bases agree with TRBD1. Germline V gives CDR1 SNHLY, CDR2 FYNNEI. J gave up 4 bases and V 5 bases, and 12 bases lay outside the gene matches. The CDR3 is 18 amino acids. The CDR3 reads CASSHLGQGQDGANVLTF. The DNA for the CDR3 is TGTGCCAGCAGTCATTTGGGACAGGGTCAGGACGGGGCCAACGTCCTGACTTTC.

The chain has TRBV19 and TRBJ1-1; no firm D call. The CDR3 has 13 residues. Germline CDR1 is LNHDA and CDR2 is SQIVND (reference sequence). Trimming cost V 6 bases and J 3 bases, with 11 bases left between them. The CDR3 region is CASRRGEYTEAFF. DNA of the CDR3: TGTGCCAGTAGGAGAGGAGAGTACACTGAAGCTTTCTTT. Looking up the rest from reference TRBV19 and TRBJ1-1 gives the full variable domain: DGGITQSPKYLFRKEGQNVTLSCEQNLNHDAMYWYRQDPGQGLRLIYYSQIVNDFQKGDIAEGYSVSREKKESFPLTVTSAQKNPTAFYLCASRRGEYTEAFFGQGTRLTVV.

V gene TRBV6-7 combines with J gene TRBJ1-5; D might be TRBD1 (5 bases). TRBV6-7 is classed as an ORF, of uncertain function. The CDR3 has 15 residues. V lost 7 bases and J lost 0, with 13 bases in between. The CDR3 loop is CASTSLGVSNQPQHF. The CDR3 coding sequence is TGTGCCAGCACCTCATTAGGGGTTAGCAATCAGCCCCAGCATTTT.

The chain couples TRBV10-3 to TRBJ1-2; no clear D. Germline CDR1 is ENHRY and CDR2 is SYGVKD. The V end was cut by 6 bases, the J end by 2 bases, with 13 bases between. This CDR3 is 14 amino acids long. The CDR3, as DNA: TGTGCCATCAGACCTGAGGGCTCAAACTATGGCTACACCTTC. Protein product: CAIRPEGSNYGYTF.

The genes are TRBV5-1 and TRBJ1-5; D call uncertain. The V and J ends lost 5 bases and 7 bases respectively, with 13 bases between them. The CDR3 sequence is 13 residues long. CDR1 SGHRS and CDR2 YFSETQ come from the germline V gene. The CDR3 sequence is CASRTTTGQPQHF. The CDR3 region has the DNA TGCGCCAGCAGGACAACGACGGGGCAGCCCCAGCATTTT.

The J gene is TRBJ2-1, the V gene TRBV5-6, with D possibly matching TRBD2 (6 bases). The CDR3 spans 15 residues. V lost 4 bases, J lost 10 bases, and 21 bases lay in between. The germline V gene encodes CDR1 SGHDT and CDR2 YYEEEE. The CDR3: CASSPVRGTDAEQFF. CDR3 sequence (DNA): TGTGCCAGCAGCCCCGTTCGAGGGACTGACGCCGAGCAGTTCTTC.

The chain has TRBV6-5 and TRBJ2-3, with TRBD2 identical over 13 bases. Trimming cost V 2 bases and J 4 bases; bases outside gene matches: 3. Germline-derived CDR1 and CDR2 are MNHEY and SVGAGI. The CDR3 runs 16 residues. The CDR3 here is CASSYKLAGGPDTQYF. The CDR3 DNA reads as TGTGCCAGCAGTTACAAACTAGCGGGGGGGCCAGATACGCAGTATTTT.